The 22 T cell receptor beta chains given below trace back to one sample, sequenced in a study of CD8+ T cells in alopecia areata. RNA extraction was followed by reverse transcription into cDNA, which acted as the sequencing template. This table comes from immunoSEQ multiplex PCR, and its TCRdb copy is limited to in-frame clones, with some not included. The table has about 130,000 clones, approximately 58% seen once. The sample consisted of CD4+ T cells sorted from blood, taken at week 0. The receptors come from a human donor with alopecia areata.

The chain couples TRBV5-4 to TRBJ2-7; TRBD1 is a possible D gene (5 bases). Germline CDR1 is SGHNT and CDR2 is YYREEE (reference sequence). The CDR3 sequence is 13 residues long. Between the trimmed V and J ends, which lost 0 bases and 9 bases, there was a span of 13 bases. The CDR3 DNA sequence: TGTGCCAGCAGCTTGGTACCAGGGTCGATGCAGTACTTC. This gives the protein CASSLVPGSMQYF.

This clone appeared a few times. V is TRBV25-1 and J is TRBJ2-7, with D possibly matching TRBD1 (6 bases). Germline V gene lookup returns CDR1 MGHDK and CDR2 SYGVNS. This CDR3 region has 14 residues. V lost 4 bases to trimming and J lost 2 bases, with 12 bases between them. Here the CDR3 reads CASSGWDTTYEQYF. The DNA for the CDR3 is TGTGCCAGCAGTGGCTGGGACACCACCTACGAGCAGTACTTC.

This clone was seen a handful of times. V and J are TRBV7-9 and TRBJ2-2, with D maybe TRBD2 (6 bases). The CDR3 contains 15 residues. V gave up 6 bases and J gave up 2 bases, with 13 bases separating them. The germline gives CDR1 SEHNR, CDR2 FQNEAQ (reference sequence). In DNA form, the CDR3 reads TGTGCCAGCAGGACCGGGACTGCAAACACCGGGGAGCTGTTTTTT. Its protein is CASRTGTANTGELFF.

This sequence joins TRBV27 and TRBJ1-1, with a weak D call TRBD1 (6 bases). Germline-derived CDR1 and CDR2 are MNHEY and SMNVEV (reference sequence). Trimming took off 3 bases at V and 5 bases at J, with 10 bases between the two ends. CDR3 size: 13 residues. Here the CDR3 DNA reads TGTGCCAGCAGTTTTACAGGGCAGACTGAAGCTTTCTTT. Protein product: CASSFTGQTEAFF.

This clone has a handful of counts. The chain recombines TRBV9 with TRBJ2-7; 8 bases are a match to TRBD2. The CDR3 has 14 amino acids. J was trimmed by 2 bases and V by 4 bases; bases with no gene match: 5. The germline gives CDR1 SGDLS, CDR2 YYNGEE. Here the CDR3 DNA reads TGTGCCAGCAGCCTGACTAGCGCCACCTACGAGCAGTACTTC. It translates to CASSLTSATYEQYF.

This sequence joins TRBV13 and TRBJ2-7; tentative D call: TRBD2 (5 bases). Germline V gene lookup returns CDR1 PRHDT and CDR2 FYEKMQ (reference sequence). Trimming removed 6 bases at V and 5 bases at J, with 17 bases between. The length of the CDR3 is 14 residues. In DNA, the CDR3 is TGTGCCAGCAGTTTTGGAATTCTGGGAGACGAGCAGTACTTC. Translating gives CASSFGILGDEQYF.

The chain is built from TRBV7-9 and TRBJ2-6; 10 nucleotides line up with TRBD1. The CDR3 spans 19 residues. Germline CDR1 SEHNR, CDR2 FQNEAQ (reference sequence). V lost 0 bases and J lost 2; bases outside the gene matches: 7. CDR3: CASSLALTGGPPGANVLTF. For the CDR3, the DNA is TGTGCCAGCAGCTTAGCTCTGACAGGGGGCCCTCCTGGGGCCAACGTCCTGACTTTC.

The chain employs TRBV7-2 and TRBJ2-7, with TRBD2 identical over 8 bases. This CDR3 has 15 residues. The J segment lost 2 bases and the V segment lost 1 base, leaving 4 bases of the junction unmatched. CDR1 is SGHTA, CDR2 FQGNSA, per germline. This CDR3 reads CASSLVGSGAYEQYF. DNA for the CDR3: TGTGCCAGCAGCTTAGTAGGTAGCGGGGCCTACGAGCAGTACTTC.

The V call is TRBV29-1, the J call TRBJ1-3; TRBD1 agrees at 9 bases. Per germline, CDR1 SQVTM and CDR2 ANQGSEA. The CDR3 covers 14 residues. Unmatched junction bases numbered 6, after V lost 6 bases and J lost 3 bases. CDR3 DNA: TGCAGCGTAACAGGGGGCGAGAGTGGAAACACCATATATTTT. Its translation: CSVTGGESGNTIYF. The variable domain in full, with the rest retrieved from reference TRBV29-1 and TRBJ1-3, is SAVISQKPSRDICQRGTSLTIQCQVDSQVTMMFWYRQQPGQSLTLIATANQGSEATYESGFVIDKFPISRPNLTFSTLTVSNMSPEDSSIYLCSVTGGESGNTIYFGEGSWLTVV.

CDR3 sequence (DNA): TGTGCCAGCGGGGACCGCTATGGCTACACCTTC. Protein sequence: CASGDRYGYTF. The rearrangement joins TRBV27 to TRBJ1-2, with TRBD1 as a possible D gene (5 bases). This CDR3 spans 11 amino acids. V dropped 8 bases and J dropped 4 bases, with 8 bases sitting between them. The germline gives CDR1 MNHEY, CDR2 SMNVEV (reference sequence).

Concerning this clone: Other nucleotide sequences in the sample specify the same CDR3. V and J are TRBV7-2 and TRBJ2-1; no clear D. The V gene's germline CDR1 is SGHTA and CDR2 FQGNSA. V was shortened by 5 bases and J by 7 bases, with 12 bases between the two germline ends. The CDR3 contains 13 residues. CDR3 sequence (DNA): TGTGCCAGCAGCCTTGACTTGGGAAATGAGCAGTTCTTC. Its translation: CASSLDLGNEQFF.

This clone was picked up one time. The chain couples TRBV5-6 to TRBJ2-7, with D possibly being TRBD1 or TRBD2 (5 bases each). The length of the CDR3 is 15 residues. Germline CDR1 reads SGHDT; CDR2 reads YYEEEE. V lost 0 bases and J lost 3, with 13 bases in between. The DNA for the CDR3 is TGTGCCAGCAGCTTGGCGCAGGGACCCCTCTACGAGCAGTACTTC. This encodes CASSLAQGPLYEQYF.

This rearrangement joins TRBV7-2 to TRBJ2-5, with TRBD2 matching 7 bases. Germline lookup yields CDR1 SGHTA and CDR2 FQGNSA. This CDR3 is 17 amino acids long. Trimming took 5 bases from V and 5 from J; bases not matched to a gene: 17. In DNA form, the CDR3 reads TGTGCCAGCAGCCAGCCCCGGGCTAGCGGTACGTTGGAGACCCAGTACTTC. Encoded protein: CASSQPRASGTLETQYF.

The chain uses TRBV29-1 and TRBJ2-2; D might be TRBD2 (5 bases). CDR3 length: 12 residues. V dropped 4 bases and J dropped 3 bases, with 6 bases sitting between them. In germline, CDR1 is SQVTM, CDR2 ANQGSEA. The CDR3 reads CSVGGHTGELFF. Here the CDR3 DNA reads TGCAGCGTTGGAGGGCACACCGGGGAGCTGTTTTTT.

The CDR3 spells CASSIGWAGNLAKNIQYF. In nucleotides, the CDR3 is TGTGCCAGTAGTATTGGTTGGGCAGGCAACTTAGCCAAAAACATTCAGTACTTC. The chain recombines TRBV19 with TRBJ2-4; the D is unclear. V gave up 3 bases and J gave up 0 bases, with 18 bases separating them. Per the germline V gene, CDR1 is LNHDA and CDR2 is SQIVND (reference sequence). The CDR3 is made up of 18 amino acids.

The genes are TRBV5-7 and TRBJ2-7, with D unclear. TRBV5-7 is given ORF status, its function remaining uncertain. The CDR3 has 13 amino acids. Trimming stripped 4 bases from V and 3 bases from J, with 11 bases between. The CDR3 DNA sequence: TGTGCCAGCAGCATTGGACGGATCTACGAGCAGTACTTC. Protein: CASSIGRIYEQYF.

This clone was detected only a few times. This sequence joins TRBV30 and TRBJ1-1; TRBD1 agrees at 7 bases. From germline, CDR1 is GTSNPN and CDR2 SVGIG (reference sequence). After removal of 1 base from V and 4 bases from J, the junction contained 3 bases not matched to a gene. The CDR3 totals 13 residues. CDR3 nucleotide sequence: TGTGCCTGGAGTGGACAGGGAAGCACTGAAGCTTTCTTT. This sequence encodes CAWSGQGSTEAFF.

This clone has just a few counts. V gene TRBV5-1 combines with J gene TRBJ2-6; D ambiguous. The CDR3 spans 15 residues. Germline V lookup: CDR1 SGHRS, CDR2 YFSETQ. Trimming removed 0 bases at V and 2 bases at J, with 6 bases between. The CDR3 here is CASSLAGPGANVLTF. CDR3 nucleotides: TGCGCCAGCAGCTTGGCCGGGCCTGGGGCCAACGTCCTGACTTTC.

J is TRBJ2-2 and V is TRBV7-9; 9 bases align to TRBD2. Trimming removed 6 bases from V and 11 bases from J; junction bases left unmatched: 13. Per the germline V gene, CDR1 is SEHNR and CDR2 is FQNEAQ (reference sequence). This CDR3 region has 15 residues. The DNA for the CDR3 is TGTGCCAGCAGTTCCTATAGCGGGAGAAAGCCAGAGCTGTTTTTT. This sequence encodes CASSSYSGRKPELFF.

In DNA, the CDR3 is TGTGCCAGCTTCGAGCCTAGCACAGATACGCAGTATTTT. Its protein is CASFEPSTDTQYF. This chain connects TRBV6-5 to TRBJ2-3; no firm D call. CDR1 and CDR2 (germline): MNHEY, SVGAGI. V lost 8 bases to trimming and J lost 0 bases, with 9 bases between them. The CDR3 is 13 amino acids.

This chain connects TRBV7-2 to TRBJ1-5, with 7 bases that match TRBD1. Germline V gives CDR1 SGHTA, CDR2 FQGNSA. V dropped 5 bases and J dropped 2; count of bases not matched to a gene: 6. The CDR3 consists of 15 residues. The CDR3 coding sequence is TGTGCCAGCAGCAGATACAGGGGCGGCAATCAGCCCCAGCATTTT. Its protein is CASSRYRGGNQPQHF.

This clone has a handful of counts. The V call is TRBV7-2, the J call TRBJ2-5; tentative D call: TRBD1 (5 bases). Trimming removed 7 bases from V and 7 bases from J, with 16 bases in between. The CDR3 extends over 13 amino acids. Per germline, CDR1 SGHTA and CDR2 FQGNSA. CDR3 nucleotide sequence: TGTGCCAGCACCCTACGCCAGGGTGGGACCCAGTACTTC. Encoded protein: CASTLRQGGTQYF.